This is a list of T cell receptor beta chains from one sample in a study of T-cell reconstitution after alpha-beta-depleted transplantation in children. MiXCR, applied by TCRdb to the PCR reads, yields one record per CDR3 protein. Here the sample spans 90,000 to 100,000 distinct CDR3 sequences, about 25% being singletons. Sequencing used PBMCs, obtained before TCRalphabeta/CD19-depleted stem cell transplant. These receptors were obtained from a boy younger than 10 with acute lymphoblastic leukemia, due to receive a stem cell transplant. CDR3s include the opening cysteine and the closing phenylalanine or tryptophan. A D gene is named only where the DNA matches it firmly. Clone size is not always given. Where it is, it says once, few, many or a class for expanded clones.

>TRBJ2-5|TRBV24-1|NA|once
TGTGCCACCAGTGATTATGAGGAAGAGACCCAGTACTTC
CATSDYEEETQYF
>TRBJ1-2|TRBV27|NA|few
TGTGCCAGCAGTTTATCGGGCAGCCTCTATGGCTACACCTTC
CASSLSGSLYGYTF
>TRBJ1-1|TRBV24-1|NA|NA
TGTGCCACCAGTGGGGGGCCAGGCACTGAAGCTTTCTTT
CATSGGPGTEAFF
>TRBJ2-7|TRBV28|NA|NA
TGTGCCAGCAGTTCCTTAGGGTTACGGGAGCAGTACTTC
CASSSLGLREQYF
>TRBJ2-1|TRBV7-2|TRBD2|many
TGTGCCAGCAGTTCTAGCGGAGGGGCCTACAATGAGCAGTTCTTC
CASSSSGGAYNEQFF
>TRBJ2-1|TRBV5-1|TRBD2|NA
TGCGCCAGCAGCTCACGTTCTAGCGGAGGGGTATCAAGCTCCTACAATGAGCAGTTCTTC
CASSSRSSGGVSSSYNEQFF
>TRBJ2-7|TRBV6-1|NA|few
TGTGCCAGCAGTCCGTCGCGGGACCTCTACGAGCAGTACTTC
CASSPSRDLYEQYF
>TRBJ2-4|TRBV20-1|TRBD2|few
TGCAGTGCTAGAGATCTGCGGACTAGCGGAGGGGCAGGCATTCAGTACTTC
CSARDLRTSGGAGIQYF
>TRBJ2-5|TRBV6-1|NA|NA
TGTGCCAGCAGTGAAATAACAGGCCGGGAGACCCAGTACTTC
CASSEITGRETQYF
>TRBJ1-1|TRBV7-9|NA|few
TGTGCCAGCAGCGTTGCAGGGAGTACTGAAGCTTTCTTT
CASSVAGSTEAFF
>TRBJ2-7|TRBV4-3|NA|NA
TGCGCCAGCAGCCCCGCTATAAACAGGGCCTACGAGCAGTACTTC
CASSPAINRAYEQYF
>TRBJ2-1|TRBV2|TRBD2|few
TGTGCCAGCAAAGGACTAGCGGACGCAACGGCCACCTACAATGAGCAGTTCTTC
CASKGLADATATYNEQFF
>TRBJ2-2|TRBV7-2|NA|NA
TGTGCCAGCAGCTCGGATCAGGGGAGCGGGGAGCTGTTTTTT
CASSSDQGSGELFF
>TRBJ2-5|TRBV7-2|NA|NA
TGTGCCAGCAGCTTAGGGAATTCGGCCGAGACCCAGTACTTC
CASSLGNSAETQYF
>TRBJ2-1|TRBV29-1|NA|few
TGCAGCGTCCTGGACCCGATGGAGTTCTTC
CSVLDPMEFF
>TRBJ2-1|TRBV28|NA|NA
TGTGCCAGCAGAGCCTTATATGAGCAGTTCTTC
CASRALYEQFF
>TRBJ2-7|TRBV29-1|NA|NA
TGCAGCGTTGGTCAGGGGCATACCTACGAGCAGTACTTC
CSVGQGHTYEQYF
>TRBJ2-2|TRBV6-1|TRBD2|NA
TGTGCCAGCAGTCGGACTAGCGGAGTTTCGGAGCTGTTTTTT
CASSRTSGVSELFF
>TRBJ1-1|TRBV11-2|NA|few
TGTGCCAGCATAACCAATGGGAAGGGCACTGAAGCTTTCTTT
CASITNGKGTEAFF
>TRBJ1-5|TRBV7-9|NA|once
TGTGCCAGCAGCTTTATGGGTTCGGGATTGGCAAATCAGCCCCAGCATTTT
CASSFMGSGLANQPQHF
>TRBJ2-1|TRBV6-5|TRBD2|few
TGTGCCAGCAGTTACTCGACTAGCGGGACCCATGAGCAGTTCTTC
CASSYSTSGTHEQFF
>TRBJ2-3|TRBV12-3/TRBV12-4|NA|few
TGTGCCAGCAGTGAGGGAACAGATACGCAGTATTTT
CASSEGTDTQYF
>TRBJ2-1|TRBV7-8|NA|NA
TGTGCCAGCAGCTCGCAGGATGAGCAGTTCTTC
CASSSQDEQFF
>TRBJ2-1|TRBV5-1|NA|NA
TGCGCCAGCAGCTTGGGACTGCCTGGGACCTACAATGAGCAGTTCTTC
CASSLGLPGTYNEQFF
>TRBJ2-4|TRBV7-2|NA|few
TGTGCCAGCAGCCTAATAGACCGACGGGGAAACATTCAGTACTTC
CASSLIDRRGNIQYF
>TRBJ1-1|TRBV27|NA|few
TGTGCCAGCAGTCGCGTATACAGGGCCGGTGGGACTGAAGCTTTCTTT
CASSRVYRAGGTEAFF
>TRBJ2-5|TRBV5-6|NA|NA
TGTGCCAGCAGCTTGTACCCGGAGAAGCGGGAGACCCAGTACTTC
CASSLYPEKRETQYF
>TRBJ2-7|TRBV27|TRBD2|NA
TGTGCCAGCAGTTTATCGGGACTAGCGAGTGAGCAGTACTTC
CASSLSGLASEQYF
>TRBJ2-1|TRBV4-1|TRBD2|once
TGCGCCAGCAGCGGAGGGGCTAGCGGAGGGCCAAGCTCCTACAATGAGCAGTTCTTC
CASSGGASGGPSSYNEQFF
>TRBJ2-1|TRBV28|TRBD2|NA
TGTGCCAGCAGTTCGGCTAGCGGTGTCGATGAGCAGTTCTTC
CASSSASGVDEQFF
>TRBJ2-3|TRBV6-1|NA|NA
TGTGCCAGCAGTCCCATCTCGGGGAGCGGTAGCACAGATACGCAGTATTTT
CASSPISGSGSTDTQYF
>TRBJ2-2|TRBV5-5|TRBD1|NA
TGTGCCAGCAGCTTCCTGAAGCCGGGACAGGGGCGCACCGGGGAGCTGTTTTTT
CASSFLKPGQGRTGELFF
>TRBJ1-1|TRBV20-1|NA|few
TGCAGTGCTAGCTCCCTACAGGGATGGGACACTGAAGCTTTCTTT
CSASSLQGWDTEAFF
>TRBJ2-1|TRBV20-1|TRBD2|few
TGCAGTCCCACATGGGGCGGGAGGTACAATGAGCAGTTCTTC
CSPTWGGRYNEQFF
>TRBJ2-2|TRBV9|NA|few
TGTGCCAGCAGCGTCAACACCGGGGAGCTGTTTTTT
CASSVNTGELFF
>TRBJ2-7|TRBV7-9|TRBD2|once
TGTGCCAGCAGCTCGACTAGCGGGAGCCCCTACGAGCAGTACTTC
CASSSTSGSPYEQYF
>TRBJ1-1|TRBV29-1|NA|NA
TGCAGCGCAAAGGCGAACACTGAAGCTTTCTTT
CSAKANTEAFF
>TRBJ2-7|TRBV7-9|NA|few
TGTGCCAGCAGCTCTGGACAGGAGCAGTACTTC
CASSSGQEQYF
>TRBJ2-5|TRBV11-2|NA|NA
TGTGCCAGCAGCTTCTACCTAAGTAGGGTGGAGACCCAGTACTTC
CASSFYLSRVETQYF
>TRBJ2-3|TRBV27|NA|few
TGTGCCAGCAGTGACCATCCCTGCGTGGTGGATACGCAGTATTTT
CASSDHPCVVDTQYF
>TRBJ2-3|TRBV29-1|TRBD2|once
TGCGGCGTTGTCATGGCGGGGGGACGCACAGATACGCAGTATTTT
CGVVMAGGRTDTQYF
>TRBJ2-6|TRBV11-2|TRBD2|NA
TGTGCCAGCAGCTTAGGTTTTCGCGGGAGCTCTGGGGCCAACGTCCTGACTTTC
CASSLGFRGSSGANVLTF